This T cell receptor (beta chain) was captured in a study of shared clonotypes between healthy human individuals. V was clipped by 1 base and J by 7 bases; unmatched bases: 5. The germline V gene encodes CDR1 SNHLY and CDR2 FYNNEI. The CDR3 extends over 15 amino acids. As defined, naive CD8 cells were CD45RO-negative and positively selected for CCR7, with terminally differentiated effector memory CD45RA+ cells excluded. On this clone: Antigen: not known.

Regarding the study as a whole: Across four donors, naive CD4 shared roughly 5.2%, naive CD8 3% to 3.5%, memory CD4 roughly 2.5%, memory CD8 0.4% to 0.5%.

The material for each subset, its genomic DNA, was split evenly across several immunoSEQ plates. Assay: immunoSEQ multiplex PCR; the TCRdb copy retains only in-frame clones and omits some. The sample carries around 550,000 clones, about 95% recorded once. This rearrangement joins TRBV2 to TRBJ1-5; 9 bases fit TRBD1. The material sequenced was naive CD8+ T cells sorted from blood. The origin of this receptor is a young woman in good health. CDR3 nucleotides: TGTGCCAGCAGTGAAGGGGACAGGGATGGACAGCCCCAGCATTTT. Translating gives CASSEGDRDGQPQHF.